This TCR beta chain is drawn from a study of blood T cell repertoires in COVID-19. About the research overall: Collection of acute and convalescent COVID-19 samples took place in the United States, Italy and Spain.

The study drew participants aged about 18 to 89 years from 20 to 30 US areas. Each participant's cohort was designated according to participant-reported clinical history. Two negative PCRs, clearance, or symptom resolution characterized the recovered Cohort 3 donors. The CDR3 extends over 17 amino acids. V dropped 4 bases and J dropped 2 bases, with 19 bases sitting between them. Per germline, CDR1 SGHNT and CDR2 YYREEE (reference sequence). The table came from immunoSEQ multiplex PCR; TCRdb's copy has only in-frame clones and leaves some out. The sample has more than 350,000 clones, 87% seen once. The rearrangement joins TRBV5-4 to TRBJ1-3; D is perhaps TRBD1 (6 bases). Sequencing was done on a sample of PBMCs or T cells enriched from blood (not recorded which). The sequence came from a woman in her fifties or sixties who had recovered from COVID-19. CDR3 nucleotides: TGTGCCAGCAGCCCGGGGGGGGCAGGATCGACTGGAAACACCATATATTTT. Translating gives CASSPGGAGSTGNTIYF.